This T cell receptor (beta chain) was documented in a study of blood T cell repertoires in COVID-19. Study information: Sample material is recorded as cDNA or gDNA derived from T cells, B-cell-depleted T cells, or PBMCs.

This clone came up a few times. In the source study's methods: Amplifying reference gene primers gave estimates of nucleated cell counts. The repertoire was sequenced with immunoSEQ multiplex PCR; TCRdb's copy has only in-frame clones and lacks some. D and trimming were read from the DNA, whereas the V and J calls and clone size are those reported in that table. The sample lists 250,000 to 300,000 clones; roughly 85% were seen once. CDR3 length: 17 residues. Material: peripheral blood. The clonotype originates from a man over 45 with active or convalescent COVID-19. The chain combines TRBV7-5 with TRBJ2-1; the table's D call of TRBD1 was not tested on the DNA. TRBV7-5 constitutes a pseudogene. DNA of the CDR3: TGTGTCAGAAGCCTTACTTTGACAGGTAAGGGTCACAATGAGCAGTTCTTC. Amino acids: CVRSLTLTGKGHNEQFF.